This TCR beta chain was profiled in a study of blood T cells in healthy people across ages (dated by TCRdb to 2013 to 2016). In the study overall: In model experiments, template switching captured about one uniquely barcoded TCR beta cDNA molecule for every two T cells. Using deep sequencing normalized with unique cDNA molecular identifiers, the study measured how TCR beta repertoire diversity changes with age. Four age groups were formed from the donors: young (average approximately 15 years), middle-aged (approximately 39), aged (over 55) and long-lived (less than 85). To avoid experimental bias, donors of different ages were spread randomly across the sequencing lanes. The study analyzed two additional independent replicas of 1 million unique cDNA reads from the same blood draw for two donors, one aged 18 to 30 and one aged 80 or older.

The donors were some 36 Caucasian individuals from Russia, aged 6 to 90 years, who were systemically healthy. Each donor gave 9 to 10 milliliters of peripheral blood, collected into EDTA-treated Vacutainer tubes. PBMCs were isolated by Ficoll-Paque density-gradient centrifugation, with at least 6.5 million obtained per sample. Total RNA, at least 5 micrograms per sample, was extracted from PBMCs with Trizol reagent. For every donor, flow cytometry on a PBMC aliquot measured the percentage of naive CD45RAhigh/CD27high T cells. There are a few counts of this clonotype. Its antigen remains undetermined. There are no base qualities to consult, and no much larger clone falls within one base. Libraries were constructed by 5' RACE. The sequencing machine was an Illumina HiSeq 2500. A second PCR of about 7 to 12 cycles was run with a J-beta primer mix and a sample-barcoded 5' primer. A unique molecular identifier was introduced onto each TCR beta cDNA molecule by a template-switch 5' adaptor carrying 12 random nucleotides. Each sample yielded at least 2.5 million CDR3-containing paired-end reads. All of the RNA was converted into first-strand cDNA using the Mint cDNA synthesis kit, with a TRBC-specific oligonucleotide serving as the primer. After uracil-DNA glycosylase treatment, a first 18-cycle PCR used universal primers M1SS and BC2_uni_R on all cDNA. The paper's processing steps were these. For normalization, 1 million high-quality reads were randomly selected from each sample, with every read carrying a distinct molecular identifier. Reads with shared molecular identifiers were discarded instead of being binned into consensus sequences. MiTCR, run with a Q25 quality threshold and the strictest error-elimination algorithm, handled CDR3 identification, clonotype clustering and error correction. A nonparametric unseen species model with Euler transformation was used to estimate a lower bound on total TCR beta diversity. The public reads were reanalyzed by TCRdb: fastp trimming at Q25, MiXCR alignment, in-frame beta chains only. Identical CDR3 protein sequences are pooled into one entry, listed with their most common genes and DNA. These V and J calls originate from TCRdb's pipeline instead of the authors' own analysis. Here the sample has about 770,000 distinct CDR3 sequences; around 45% occur a single time. The top ten clones comprise around 21% of the sample.

The full study reports these points: Because profiling used bulk unsorted PBMCs, naive and antigen-experienced compartments could not be compared conclusively. Compared with the aged group, the long-lived group had more naive CD4+ T cells, fewer expanded clones and increased TCR diversity, a pattern suggesting age selection. Observed TCR beta diversity per million T cells fell roughly linearly with age, and a significant reduction was already apparent by age approximately 40. Donor CMV infection status was unknown, potentially confounding age-related changes in expanded clonotypes. Estimates of total diversity based on one million sequenced T cells were regarded as lower bounds and as underestimates. A strong correlation was found between observed TCR beta diversity and the percentage of naive T cells measured by flow cytometry.

Trimming removed 2 bases from V and 5 bases from J, leaving 12 bases between the germline ends. The cysteine opens and the phenylalanine closes a CDR3 of 14 amino acids. Only the CDR3 part of the read is kept: 42 bases, read in frame from the first base. Sequencing used blood. The chain is encoded by TRBV12-3 or TRBV12-4 joined to TRBJ1-2; perhaps TRBD1 is the D gene, with 6 bases matching. The sequence came from a man between 60 and 75 years old in good health. The CDR3 sequence is CASSLSGGGYGYTF. The DNA sequence is given as TGTGCCAGCAGTTTATCTGGAGGGGGTTATGGCTACACCTTC.